These 31 T cell receptor beta chains were sequenced from one sample in a study of blood T cell repertoires in COVID-19. Sequenced by immunoSEQ multiplex PCR; TCRdb stores in-frame clones only, minus some. In the table there are 150,000 or so clones, 80% to 90% of which are singletons. The sample comprised peripheral blood. The source is a man in his late teens or twenties with COVID-19, enrolled during active disease.

J is TRBJ2-7 and V is TRBV5-5, with a tentative D call TRBD1 (6 bases). Germline V gene data show CDR1 as SGHKS and CDR2 as YYEKEE (reference sequence). Trimming removed 0 bases from V and 4 bases from J, with 11 bases in between. This CDR3 has 14 amino acids. The CDR3 reads CASSLGGTTYEQYF. CDR3 DNA: TGTGCCAGCAGCTTGGGTGGGACAACTTACGAGCAGTACTTC. The full variable domain, its missing parts supplied by reference TRBV5-5 and TRBJ2-7, is DAGVTQSPTHLIKTRGQQVTLRCSPISGHKSVSWYQQVLGQGPQFIFQYYEKEERGRGNFPDRFSARQFPNYSSELNVNALLLGDSALYLCASSLGGTTYEQYFGPGTRLTVT.

The chain employs TRBV5-1 and TRBJ2-7, with D hard to call. V shed 1 base and J shed 3 bases, with 14 bases lying between them. Germline-derived CDR1 and CDR2 are SGHRS and YFSETQ. The CDR3 contains 15 residues. CDR3 residues: CASSLSGQSLYEQYF. The CDR3 DNA is TGCGCCAGCAGCTTGAGTGGGCAGAGCCTCTACGAGCAGTACTTC.

The chain carries TRBV7-9 and TRBJ2-2, with 11 bases lining up with TRBD2. Germline values: CDR1 SEHNR, CDR2 FQNEAQ (reference sequence). Trimming took 5 bases from V and 5 from J; bases not matched to a gene: 7. The CDR3 runs 16 residues. CDR3 sequence: CASSDHSGRGTGELFF. In DNA form, the CDR3 reads TGTGCCAGCAGCGACCATAGCGGGAGGGGGACCGGGGAGCTGTTTTTT.

The rearrangement uses TRBV7-3 and TRBJ2-1, with 7 positions matching TRBD1. Losses at the gene ends were 2 bases for V and 2 bases for J; bases not matched to a gene: 9. CDR1 and CDR2 from the germline V gene are SGHTA and FQGTGA. This CDR3 region has 17 residues. The CDR3 DNA reads as TGTGCCAGCAGCTTAGGAGAGTCAGGGGGAGCCTACAATGAGCAGTTCTTC. Translation: CASSLGESGGAYNEQFF.

This clone was found once. The chain uses TRBV2 and TRBJ2-1; 9 bases agree with TRBD2. With V trimmed by 9 bases and J by 4 bases, 22 bases remained unmatched. This CDR3 has 19 residues. Germline CDR1 is SNHLY and CDR2 is FYNNEI. The CDR3 loop reads CARHYSQREVPLIYNEQFF. The CDR3 region has the DNA TGTGCCAGACATTACTCCCAGCGGGAGGTCCCCCTTATATACAATGAGCAGTTCTTC.

The chain is built from TRBV7-2 and TRBJ2-5; TRBD2 matches at 7 bases. The V gene end was trimmed by 1 base and the J gene end by 5 bases; junction bases not matched to a gene: 10. There are 16 residues in the CDR3. Germline CDR1 and CDR2: SGHTA and FQGNSA. CDR3 in amino acids: CASSLGLADFGETQYF. Here the CDR3 DNA reads TGTGCCAGCAGCTTAGGGCTAGCGGATTTTGGTGAGACCCAGTACTTC.

The J gene is TRBJ1-1, the V gene TRBV7-8; weak D call: TRBD1 (6 bases). Per germline, CDR1 SGHVS and CDR2 FQNEAQ. The ends were cut back, 0 bases at V and 5 bases at J, with 16 bases in the middle. The CDR3 has 16 amino acids. CDR3 loop: CASSLAVSVQGTEAFF. For the CDR3, the DNA is TGTGCCAGCAGCTTAGCTGTTTCAGTCCAGGGGACTGAAGCTTTCTTT.

V gene TRBV10-3 combines with J gene TRBJ1-2, with D perhaps TRBD1 (6 bases). Germline V CDR1 and CDR2: ENHRY, SYGVKD. The V and J ends lost 5 bases and 4 bases respectively, with 14 bases between them. The CDR3 consists of 14 residues. DNA of the CDR3: TGTGCCATCAGTATGGCAGGGGAGCGCTATGGCTACACCTTC. The encoded protein is CAISMAGERYGYTF.

The chain recombines TRBV20-1 with TRBJ1-2, with D hard to call. This CDR3 is built from 11 residues. V gave up 6 bases and J gave up 5 bases, with 10 bases separating them. Germline V gives CDR1 DFQATT, CDR2 SNEGSKA (reference sequence). CDR3 nucleotides: TGCAGTGCCCCTCAGGATTATGGCTACACCTTC. This encodes CSAPQDYGYTF.

The rearrangement uses TRBV11-3 and TRBJ2-1, with TRBD2 identical over 11 bases. Germline-derived CDR1 and CDR2 are SGHNT and YENEEA. The CDR3 has 15 amino acids. V lost 6 bases to trimming and J lost 6 bases; unmatched junction nucleotides: 7. CDR3: CASSSRTSGRNEQFF. CDR3 DNA: TGTGCCAGCAGTTCACGGACTAGCGGGCGCAATGAGCAGTTCTTC. The variable domain in full, with the rest retrieved from reference TRBV11-3 and TRBJ2-1, is EAGVVQSPRYKIIEKKQPVAFWCNPISGHNTLYWYLQNLGQGPELLIRYENEEAVDDSQLPKDRFSAERLKGVDSTLKIQPAELGDSAVYLCASSSRTSGRNEQFFGPGTRLTVL.

The rearrangement links TRBV28 to TRBJ1-1; D is unresolved. Germline values: CDR1 MDHEN, CDR2 SYDVKM. Trimming left V 7 bases short and J 1 base short, with 13 bases between. CDR3 size: 14 residues. The CDR3 here is CASTLGGGNTEAFF. The CDR3 bases are TGTGCCAGCACCCTCGGAGGTGGGAACACTGAAGCTTTCTTT.

The chain employs TRBV30 and TRBJ1-2; D not certain. CDR1 is GTSNPN, CDR2 SVGIG, per germline (reference sequence). The CDR3 sequence is 13 residues long. V was cut by 2 bases and J by 2 bases, with 9 bases left in between. This chain's CDR3 is CAWSMTQNYGYTF. CDR3 bases: TGTGCCTGGAGTATGACACAAAACTATGGCTACACCTTC. Drawing the rest from reference TRBV30 and TRBJ1-2, the complete variable domain is SQTIHQWPATLVQPVGSPLSLECTVEGTSNPNLYWYRQAAGRGLQLLFYSVGIGQISSEVPQNLSASRPQDRQFILSSKKLLLSDSGFYLCAWSMTQNYGYTFGSGTRLTVV.

The chain employs TRBV6-5 and TRBJ2-4; 9 bases are a match to TRBD1. Unmatched junction bases numbered 3, after V lost 2 bases and J lost 4 bases. The germline CDR1 and CDR2 sequences are MNHEY and SVGAGI. The CDR3 length is 15 residues. The CDR3 region has the DNA TGTGCCAGCAGTTACGGGGGACAGGGTAAAAACATTCAGTACTTC. It yields the protein CASSYGGQGKNIQYF.

This sequence joins TRBV19 and TRBJ2-3; TRBD2 matches at 9 bases. Germline V gene sequence: CDR1 LNHDA, CDR2 SQIVND (reference sequence). CDR3 length: 15 residues. Germline trimming cut 6 bases from V and 4 bases from J; bases unmatched to any gene: 8. The CDR3 protein is CASRPLSGSSDTQYF. The CDR3, as DNA: TGTGCCAGTAGGCCCCTTAGCGGGAGCTCAGATACGCAGTATTTT.

The DNA of the CDR3 is TGTGCCATCAGGTCCGGGACTACGAATGGCTACACCTTC. Protein product: CAIRSGTTNGYTF. This chain uses TRBV10-3 with TRBJ1-2, with D maybe TRBD1 (5 bases). The CDR3 consists of 13 residues. Per the germline V gene, CDR1 is ENHRY and CDR2 is SYGVKD. Trimming cost V 6 bases and J 6 bases, with 14 bases left between them.

The chain couples TRBV5-6 to TRBJ2-3; D is possibly TRBD1 (5 bases). The CDR3 spans 15 residues. CDR1 is SGHDT, CDR2 YYEEEE, per germline. Trimming pared 0 bases from V and 0 bases from J, leaving 8 bases between. The CDR3 spells CASSLGGLSTDTQYF. DNA of the CDR3: TGTGCCAGCAGCTTGGGGGGCCTAAGCACAGATACGCAGTATTTT.

The chain joins TRBV7-6 to TRBJ1-1; D remains unclear. V was trimmed by 1 base and J by 1 base, leaving 10 bases between them. In germline, CDR1 is SGHVS, CDR2 FNYEAQ. The CDR3 extends over 15 amino acids. The CDR3 nucleotides are TGTGCCAGCAGCTTAGAGGCAGGAACGAACACTGAAGCTTTCTTT. It translates to CASSLEAGTNTEAFF.

This clone was seen once. The CDR3 coding sequence is TGTGCCAGCAGCTTAGGAGGGCCGGGGGAGTACTTC. It is translated as CASSLGGPGEYF. This chain uses TRBV7-9 with TRBJ2-7; D might be TRBD2 (6 bases). The CDR3 length is 12 residues. The V end was cut by 1 base, the J end by 11 bases, with 12 bases between. The germline CDR1 and CDR2 sequences are SEHNR and FQNEAQ (reference sequence).

The rearrangement links TRBV6-6 to TRBJ1-3; the D gene is possibly TRBD1 (5 bases). The CDR3 is 14 residues long. The V gene's germline CDR1 is MNHNY and CDR2 SVGAGI (reference sequence). V was cut by 2 bases and J by 7 bases, with 12 bases left in between. The CDR3 sequence: CASSYGDLANTIYF. The CDR3 nucleotides read TGTGCCAGCAGTTACGGGGACTTGGCGAACACCATATATTTT.

The rearrangement links TRBV6-2 or TRBV6-3 to TRBJ2-7; D ambiguous. This CDR3 has 13 amino acids. Germline V gene data show CDR1 as MNHEY and CDR2 as SVGEGT. Trimming took 2 bases from V and 3 from J, leaving 8 bases between them. In DNA form, the CDR3 reads TGTGCCAGCAGTTACCTCCGACACTACGAGCAGTACTTC. This encodes CASSYLRHYEQYF.

V is TRBV29-1 and J is TRBJ2-1; 9 bases agree with TRBD2. The junction had 9 bases not matched to a gene; V was cut back by 7 bases and J by 8 bases. Germline-derived CDR1 and CDR2 are SQVTM and ANQGSEA. The CDR3 sequence is 13 residues long. The CDR3 sequence: CSAVSGSRDEQFF. The DNA of the CDR3 is TGCAGCGCGGTTAGCGGGAGTCGCGATGAGCAGTTCTTC.

A few counts support this clone. The V and J genes are TRBV2 and TRBJ2-1; 9 nucleotides line up with TRBD2. The trim removed 6 bases at V and 0 bases at J, leaving 3 bases unmatched. The CDR3 extends over 15 amino acids. Germline CDR1 reads SNHLY; CDR2 reads FYNNEI. In DNA form, the CDR3 reads TGTGCCAGCAGCCTTAGCGGGAGCTCCTACAATGAGCAGTTCTTC. Protein product: CASSLSGSSYNEQFF. Full variable domain (remainder filled in from reference TRBV2 and TRBJ2-1): EPEVTQTPSHQVTQMGQEVILRCVPISNHLYFYWYRQILGQKVEFLVSFYNNEISEKSEIFDDQFSVERPDGSNFTLKIRSTKLEDSAMYFCASSLSGSSYNEQFFGPGTRLTVL.

The chain couples TRBV7-2 to TRBJ1-6; maybe TRBD1 (5 bases). The CDR3 has 15 residues. Germline CDR1 SGHTA, CDR2 FQGNSA. V lost 2 bases to trimming and J lost 6 bases, with 11 bases between them. CDR3 in amino acids: CASSLSRVGNSPLHF. The DNA of the CDR3 is TGTGCCAGCAGCTTATCCAGGGTTGGTAATTCACCCCTCCACTTT.

V is TRBV15 and J is TRBJ2-7; D gene unclear. The V end lost 2 bases, the J end lost 2 bases, and 16 bases lay between the germline ends. CDR3 length: 16 amino acids. The germline gives CDR1 LNHNV, CDR2 YYDKDF (reference sequence). The CDR3 bases are TGTGCCACCAGCAGACGTCTCTCCAGGAAAACCTACGAGCAGTACTTC. Translated, it gives CATSRRLSRKTYEQYF.

This clone was counted a single time. J is TRBJ2-1 and V is TRBV4-3; 10 nucleotides match TRBD2. CDR1 LGHNA and CDR2 YSLEER come from the germline V gene. CDR3 length equals 17 residues. V lost 3 bases to trimming and J lost 3 bases; unmatched junction nucleotides: 8. The CDR3 loop is CASSHVTGLASYNEQFF. CDR3 coding DNA: TGCGCCAGCAGCCACGTCACGGGACTAGCGAGCTACAATGAGCAGTTCTTC.

This chain connects TRBV11-2 to TRBJ2-7; tentatively, D is TRBD2 (5 bases). Trimming took 6 bases from V and 2 from J, leaving 20 bases between them. Germline assignment: CDR1 SGHAT and CDR2 FQNNGV. This CDR3 contains 16 residues. The DNA of the CDR3 is TGTGCCAGCAGTCCGAGGGTGGGAATGGCGACCTACGAGCAGTACTTC. It codes for CASSPRVGMATYEQYF.

The rearrangement joins TRBV2 to TRBJ2-5; 8 nucleotides match TRBD1. Germline V gene sequence: CDR1 SNHLY, CDR2 FYNNEI. This CDR3 has 17 amino acids. V shed 5 bases and J 7 bases; nucleotides not matched to a gene: 18. The CDR3 bases are TGTGCCAGCAGTCCTTCACCGGGACAGGCTTTTGGGGGGACCCAGTACTTC. Translation: CASSPSPGQAFGGTQYF.

The chain is built from TRBV5-4 and TRBJ2-7; 9 bases fit TRBD2. CDR1 SGHNT and CDR2 YYREEE come from the germline V gene (reference sequence). The CDR3 extends over 16 amino acids. V was pared by 3 bases and J by 2 bases, with 9 bases of the junction left unmatched. The CDR3 nucleotides read TGTGCCAGCAGCTCCCCCGGAGTAGCGGGGGCCTACGAGCAGTACTTC. Its translation: CASSSPGVAGAYEQYF. Together with reference TRBV5-4 and TRBJ2-7, the CDR3 gives the full variable domain: ETGVTQSPTHLIKTRGQQVTLRCSSQSGHNTVSWYQQALGQGPQFIFQYYREEENGRGNFPPRFSGLQFPNYSSELNVNALELDDSALYLCASSSPGVAGAYEQYFGPGTRLTVT.

This clone was seen a handful of times. The chain joins TRBV12-3 or TRBV12-4 to TRBJ1-5; D is perhaps TRBD1 (5 bases). V lost 7 bases and J lost 6, with 13 bases in between. This CDR3 has 13 amino acids. The CDR3 nucleotides are TGTGCCAGCAACCCCGGGGGGATTCAGCCCCAGCATTTT. Amino acid sequence: CASNPGGIQPQHF.

The V and J genes are TRBV5-6 and TRBJ2-4; D is uncertain. This CDR3 has 14 amino acids. From germline, CDR1 is SGHDT and CDR2 YYEEEE. The ends were cut back, 5 bases at V and 0 bases at J, with 9 bases in the middle. The CDR3 DNA reads TGTGCCAGCAGGAAAGCTTTAGCCAAAAACATTCAGTACTTC. Translation: CASRKALAKNIQYF.

The CDR3 DNA follows: TGTGCCAGCAGCTTAGGGGCAGGTCCTATCGATGGCTACACCTTC. This sequence encodes CASSLGAGPIDGYTF. This chain links TRBV7-9 with TRBJ1-2; D is uncertain. Per germline, CDR1 SEHNR and CDR2 FQNEAQ (reference sequence). This CDR3 region has 15 residues. V was shortened by 1 base and J by 6 bases, with 15 bases between the two germline ends.